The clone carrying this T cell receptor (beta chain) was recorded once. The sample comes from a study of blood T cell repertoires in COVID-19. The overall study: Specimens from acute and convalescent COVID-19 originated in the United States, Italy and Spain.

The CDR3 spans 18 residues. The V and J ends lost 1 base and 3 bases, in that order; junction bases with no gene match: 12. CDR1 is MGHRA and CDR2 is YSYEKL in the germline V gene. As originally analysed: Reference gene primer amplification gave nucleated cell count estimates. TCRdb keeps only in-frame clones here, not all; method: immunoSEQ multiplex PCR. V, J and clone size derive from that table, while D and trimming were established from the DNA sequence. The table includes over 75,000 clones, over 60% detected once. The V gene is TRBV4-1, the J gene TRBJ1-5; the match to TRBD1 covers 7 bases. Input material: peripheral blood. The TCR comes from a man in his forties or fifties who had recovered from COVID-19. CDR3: CASSQGQDPDRDNQPQHF. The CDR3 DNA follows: TGCGCCAGCAGCCAAGGACAAGACCCCGACAGGGACAATCAGCCCCAGCATTTT.